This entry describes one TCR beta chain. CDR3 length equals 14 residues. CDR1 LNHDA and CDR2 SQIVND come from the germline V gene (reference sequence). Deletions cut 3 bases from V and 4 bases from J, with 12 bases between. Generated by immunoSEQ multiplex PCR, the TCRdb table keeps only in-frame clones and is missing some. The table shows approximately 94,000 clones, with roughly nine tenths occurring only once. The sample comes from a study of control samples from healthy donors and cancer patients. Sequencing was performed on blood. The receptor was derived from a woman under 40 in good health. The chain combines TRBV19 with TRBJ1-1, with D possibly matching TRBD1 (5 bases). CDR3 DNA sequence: TGTGCCAGTAGTATTGCAGGGATACCCACTGAAGCTTTCTTT. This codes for CASSIAGIPTEAFF.